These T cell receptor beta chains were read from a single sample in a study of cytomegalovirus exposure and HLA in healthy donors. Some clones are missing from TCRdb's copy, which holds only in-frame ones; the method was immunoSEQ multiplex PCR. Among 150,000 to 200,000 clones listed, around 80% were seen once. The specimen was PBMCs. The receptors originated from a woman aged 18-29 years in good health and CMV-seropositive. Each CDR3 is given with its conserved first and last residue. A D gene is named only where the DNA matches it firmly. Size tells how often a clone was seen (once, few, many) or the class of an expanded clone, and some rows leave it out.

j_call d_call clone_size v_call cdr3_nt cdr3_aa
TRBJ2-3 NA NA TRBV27 TGTGCCAGCAGTCTCCCGTACACAGATACGCAGTATTTT CASSLPYTDTQYF
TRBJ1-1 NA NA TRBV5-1 TGCGCCAGCAGCTTCGACAGAAACACTGAAGCTTTCTTT CASSFDRNTEAFF
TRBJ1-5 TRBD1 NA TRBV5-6 TGTGCCAGCAATCTTAAGGGGGCTGGCAATCAGCCCCAGCATTTT CASNLKGAGNQPQHF
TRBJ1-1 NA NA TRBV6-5 TGTGCCAGCAGTTACTCACCAGATTACACTGAAGCTTTCTTT CASSYSPDYTEAFF
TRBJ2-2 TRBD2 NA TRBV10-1 TGCGCCAGCAGTGAGACGGGGGGGAGGGCCGGGGAGCTGTTTTTT CASSETGGRAGELFF
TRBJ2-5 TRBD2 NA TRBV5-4 TGTGCCAGCAGCTTGGAGGCGGGACTAGCGGGGGAGACCCAGTACTTC CASSLEAGLAGETQYF
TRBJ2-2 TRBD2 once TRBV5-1 TGCGCCAGCACCTCCGGACTCGGGACTAGAGTCGGGGAGCTGTTTTTT CASTSGLGTRVGELFF
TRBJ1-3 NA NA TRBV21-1 TGTGCCAGCAGCAAAGCTGGAGGGTGGCCTGGAAACACCATATATTTT CASSKAGGWPGNTIYF
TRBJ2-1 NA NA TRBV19 TGTGCCAGTAGTATAGAACCGGCCTACAATGAGCAGTTCTTC CASSIEPAYNEQFF
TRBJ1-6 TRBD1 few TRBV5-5 TGTGCCAGCAGCTGGGGGGACAGGGCCCCCTATAATTCACCCCTCCACTTT CASSWGDRAPYNSPLHF
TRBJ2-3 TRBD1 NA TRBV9 TGTGCCAGCAGCGTAGAAGGGACAGGGCGAGATACGCAGTATTTT CASSVEGTGRDTQYF
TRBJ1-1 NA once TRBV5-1 TGCGCCAGCAGCTTGAACACAATGAACACTGAAGCTTTCTTT CASSLNTMNTEAFF
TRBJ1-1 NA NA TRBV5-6 TGTGCCAGCAGCTTGATATCGCAGGTGATGAACACTGAAGCTTTCTTT CASSLISQVMNTEAFF
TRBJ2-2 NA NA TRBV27 TGTGCCAGCAGTTTCAGGGGGAACACCGGGGAGCTGTTTTTT CASSFRGNTGELFF
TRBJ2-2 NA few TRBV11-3 TGTGCCAGCAGCTTAGACGGACTGAACACCGGGGAGCTGTTTTTT CASSLDGLNTGELFF
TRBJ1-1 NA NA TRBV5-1 TGCGCCAGCAGCTTGGAGGGGTTAGCTTTCTTT CASSLEGLAFF
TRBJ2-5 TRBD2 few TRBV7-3 TGTGCCAGCAGCTTAAATCCGGGGGGGGGTGTGGAGACCCAGTACTTC CASSLNPGGGVETQYF
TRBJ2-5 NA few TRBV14 TGTGCCAGCAGCCAAGATCGGCAAGAGACCCAGTACTTC CASSQDRQETQYF
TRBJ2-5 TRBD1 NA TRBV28 TGTGCCAGCATGAGCAGGGGGCGGTGGGAGACCCAGTACTTC CASMSRGRWETQYF
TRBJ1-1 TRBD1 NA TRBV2 TGTGCCAGCAGTGGGGGACAGCCGGGGTTAGAGCCCACTGAAGCTTTCTTT CASSGGQPGLEPTEAFF
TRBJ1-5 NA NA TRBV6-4 TGTGCCAGCAGTGAAGACATCAATCAGCCCCAGCATTTT CASSEDINQPQHF
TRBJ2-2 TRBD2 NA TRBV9 TGTGCCAGCAGGCGGGGGGGCTCGGGCACCGGGGAGCTGTTTTTT CASRRGGSGTGELFF
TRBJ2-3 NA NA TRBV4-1 TGCGCCAGCAGCCAAGAAAGTGCTGGCGGCCTTAGCACAGATACGCAGTATTTT CASSQESAGGLSTDTQYF
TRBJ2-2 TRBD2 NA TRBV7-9 TGTTCCAGCAGCGGGGGGTCGAGGACCGGGGAGCTGTTTTTT CSSSGGSRTGELFF
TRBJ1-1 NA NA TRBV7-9 TGTGCCAGCAGCTTCGGGGAAACTGAAGCTTTCTTT CASSFGETEAFF
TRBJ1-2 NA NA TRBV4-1 TGCGCCAGCAGAGAACTCGGGACTAACTATGGCTACACCTTC CASRELGTNYGYTF
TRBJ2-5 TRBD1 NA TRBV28 TGTGCCAGCAGTCCCGGGACAGTACAAGAGACCCAGTACTTC CASSPGTVQETQYF
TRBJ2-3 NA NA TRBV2 TGTGCCAGCAAATCCACTCTAACGGGGACAGATACGCAGTATTTT CASKSTLTGTDTQYF
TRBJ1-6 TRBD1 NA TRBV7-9 TGTGCCAGCAGCTTAGGAGCAGGGACAGGGGTATCCTATAATTCACCCCTCCACTTT CASSLGAGTGVSYNSPLHF
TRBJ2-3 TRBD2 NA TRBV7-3 TGTGCCAGCAGTGAGGAGCGGGGGAGGGCAGATACGCAGTATTTT CASSEERGRADTQYF
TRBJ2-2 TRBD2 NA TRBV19 TGTGCCAGTAGCCAAACTAGCGGGGGGAACACCGGGGAGCTGTTTTTT CASSQTSGGNTGELFF
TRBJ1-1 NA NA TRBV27 TGTGCCAGCAGTCCGCGACAGGTGGAGGACACTGAAGCTTTCTTT CASSPRQVEDTEAFF
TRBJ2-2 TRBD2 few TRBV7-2 TGTGCCAGCAGCTTACGGGGGGACGTCGCCGGGGAGCTGTTTTTT CASSLRGDVAGELFF
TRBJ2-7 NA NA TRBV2 TGTGCCAGCTGTCAACTCTACGAGCAGTACTTC CASCQLYEQYF
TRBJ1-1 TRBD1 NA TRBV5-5 TGTGCCAGCAGCTTGGGGGACAGTCGGACTGAAGCTTTCTTT CASSLGDSRTEAFF
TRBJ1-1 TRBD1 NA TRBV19 TGTGCCAGTAGTGCTGGGACAGGGAACACTGAAGCTTTCTTT CASSAGTGNTEAFF
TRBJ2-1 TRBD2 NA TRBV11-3 TGTGCCAGCAGCTTAGGACTAGCGGCCAACAATGAGCAGTTCTTC CASSLGLAANNEQFF
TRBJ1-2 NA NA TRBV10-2 TGCGCCAGCATGGGGCAGGGTTATGGCGGCTACACCTTC CASMGQGYGGYTF
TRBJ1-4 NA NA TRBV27 TGTGCCAGCAGTTATAGGGAGAATGAAAAACTGTTTTTT CASSYRENEKLFF
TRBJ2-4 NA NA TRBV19 TGTGCCAGTAGTTCCCCAGGGGAAACCAAAAACATTCAGTACTTC CASSSPGETKNIQYF
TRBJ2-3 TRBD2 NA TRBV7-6 TGTGCCAGCAGCCCACCAGCGGGGAGCACAGATACGCAGTATTTT CASSPPAGSTDTQYF
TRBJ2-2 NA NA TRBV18 TGTGCCAGCTCACCGAACTCTCCGGGGAGCACCGGGGAGCTGTTTTTT CASSPNSPGSTGELFF
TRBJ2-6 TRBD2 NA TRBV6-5 TGTGCCAGCAGTCCCAACACGGGGGGGGCCAACGGCCTGACTTTC CASSPNTGGANGLTF
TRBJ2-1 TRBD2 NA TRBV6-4 TGTGCCAGCAGTGACACTAGCGGGGCCTACAATGAGCAGTTCTTC CASSDTSGAYNEQFF
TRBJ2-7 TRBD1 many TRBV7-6 TGTGCCAGCAGCTTACAGGGGGCGGGCTACGAGCAGTACTTC CASSLQGAGYEQYF
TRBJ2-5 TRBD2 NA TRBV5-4 TGTGCCAGCAGCTTGGGACTAGCGGGGGTCACGAGGGAGACCCAGTACTTC CASSLGLAGVTRETQYF
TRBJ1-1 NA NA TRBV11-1 TGTGCCAGCAGCTTAGCGGCAGGTACTGAAGCTTTCTTT CASSLAAGTEAFF
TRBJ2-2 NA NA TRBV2 TGTGCCAGCCAGGCCGTCGGGGAGAGGAGGACCGGGGAGCTGTTTTTT CASQAVGERRTGELFF
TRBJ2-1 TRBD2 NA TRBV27 TGTGCCAGCAGCCGGACTAGCACGTACAATGAGCAGTTCTTC CASSRTSTYNEQFF
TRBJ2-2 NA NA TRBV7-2 TGTGCCAGCAGCCGAGACAGGGGCGGGGGCGTGCTGTTTTTT CASSRDRGGGVLFF